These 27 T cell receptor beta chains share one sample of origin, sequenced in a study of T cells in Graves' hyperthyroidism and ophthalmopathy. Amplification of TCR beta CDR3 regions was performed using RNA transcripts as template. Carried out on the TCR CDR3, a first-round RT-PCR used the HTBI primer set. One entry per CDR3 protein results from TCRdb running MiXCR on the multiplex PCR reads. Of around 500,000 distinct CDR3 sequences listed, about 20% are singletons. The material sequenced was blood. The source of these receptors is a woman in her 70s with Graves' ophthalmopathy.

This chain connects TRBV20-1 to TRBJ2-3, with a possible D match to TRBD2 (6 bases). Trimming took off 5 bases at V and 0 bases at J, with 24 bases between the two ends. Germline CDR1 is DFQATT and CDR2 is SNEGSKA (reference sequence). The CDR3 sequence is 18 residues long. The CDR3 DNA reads TGCAGTGCTGGGGACGACGCCTTCGGAGGGATCAGCACAGATACGCAGTATTTT. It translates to CSAGDDAFGGISTDTQYF.

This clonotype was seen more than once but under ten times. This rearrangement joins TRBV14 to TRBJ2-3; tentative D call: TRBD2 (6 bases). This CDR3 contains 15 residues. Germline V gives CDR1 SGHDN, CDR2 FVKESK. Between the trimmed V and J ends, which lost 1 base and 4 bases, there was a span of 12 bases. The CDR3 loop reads CASSQAPRLADTQYF. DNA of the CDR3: TGTGCCAGCAGCCAAGCCCCCCGACTAGCAGATACGCAGTATTTT.

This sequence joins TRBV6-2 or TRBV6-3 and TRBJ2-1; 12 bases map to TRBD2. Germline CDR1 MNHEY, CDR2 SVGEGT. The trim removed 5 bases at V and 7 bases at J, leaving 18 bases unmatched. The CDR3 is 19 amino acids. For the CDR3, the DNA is TGTGCCAGCAGTCCCCGACTCCTAGCGGGAGGGAGGGGCGTTAATGAGCAGTTCTTC. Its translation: CASSPRLLAGGRGVNEQFF.

The CDR3 here is CSAVTGGGKNIQYF. The DNA for the CDR3 is TGCAGTGCTGTAACAGGGGGCGGCAAAAACATTCAGTACTTC. The gene calls are TRBV20-1 and TRBJ2-4; TRBD1 matches 9 bases. Germline V gene sequence: CDR1 DFQATT, CDR2 SNEGSKA (reference sequence). The CDR3 runs 14 residues. The ends lost 5 bases at V and 3 bases at J; junction bases unmatched: 5.

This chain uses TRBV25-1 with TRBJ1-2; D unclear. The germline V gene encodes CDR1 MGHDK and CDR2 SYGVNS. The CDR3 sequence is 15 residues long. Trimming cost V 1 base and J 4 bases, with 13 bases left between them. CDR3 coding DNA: TGTGCCAGCAGTGAATTCACTGGGAAGGGCTATGGCTACACCTTC. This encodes CASSEFTGKGYGYTF.

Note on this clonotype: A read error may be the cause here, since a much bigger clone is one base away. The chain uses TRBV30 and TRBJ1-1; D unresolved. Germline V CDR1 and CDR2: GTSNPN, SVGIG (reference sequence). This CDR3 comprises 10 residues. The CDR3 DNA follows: TGTGCCCGGAGTGATGCTGAAGCTTTCTTT. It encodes CARSDAEAFF.

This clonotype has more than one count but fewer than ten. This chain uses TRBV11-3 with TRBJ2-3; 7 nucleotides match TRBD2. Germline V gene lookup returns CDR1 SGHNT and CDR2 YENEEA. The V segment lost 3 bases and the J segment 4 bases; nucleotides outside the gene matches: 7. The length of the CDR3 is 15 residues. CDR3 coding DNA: TGTGCCAGCAGCTTGGGCGGGAGAGGGTCAGATACGCAGTATTTT. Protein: CASSLGGRGSDTQYF.

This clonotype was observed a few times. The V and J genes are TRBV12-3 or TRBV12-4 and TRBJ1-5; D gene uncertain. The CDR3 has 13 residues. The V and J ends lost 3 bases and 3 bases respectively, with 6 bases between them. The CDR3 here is CASSFDNNQPQHF. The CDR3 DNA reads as TGTGCCAGCAGTTTTGACAACAATCAGCCCCAGCATTTT.

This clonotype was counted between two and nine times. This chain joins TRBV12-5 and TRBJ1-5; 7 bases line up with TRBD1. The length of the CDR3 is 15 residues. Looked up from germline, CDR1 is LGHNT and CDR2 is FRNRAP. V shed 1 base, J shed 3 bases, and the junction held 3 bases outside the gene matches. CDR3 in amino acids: CASGLGGGSNQPQHF. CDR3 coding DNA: TGTGCTAGTGGTTTGGGAGGGGGCTCCAATCAGCCCCAGCATTTT.

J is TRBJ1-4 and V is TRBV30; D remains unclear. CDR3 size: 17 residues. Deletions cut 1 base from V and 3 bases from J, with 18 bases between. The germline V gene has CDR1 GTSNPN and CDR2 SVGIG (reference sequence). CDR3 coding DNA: TGTGCCTGGAGTGCGGGAGGGCAGTCCTCTGCTAATGAAAAACTGTTTTTT. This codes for CAWSAGGQSSANEKLFF.

CDR3 DNA sequence: TGTGCCAGTAGTCTCTCCGGGACAGGGGTCTACGAGCAGTACTTC. It yields the protein CASSLSGTGVYEQYF. This sequence joins TRBV19 and TRBJ2-7, with TRBD1 matching 10 bases. CDR3 size: 15 residues. CDR1 and CDR2 (germline): LNHDA, SQIVND (reference sequence). V trimming: 5 bases; J trimming: 3 bases; junction bases outside the gene matches: 7.

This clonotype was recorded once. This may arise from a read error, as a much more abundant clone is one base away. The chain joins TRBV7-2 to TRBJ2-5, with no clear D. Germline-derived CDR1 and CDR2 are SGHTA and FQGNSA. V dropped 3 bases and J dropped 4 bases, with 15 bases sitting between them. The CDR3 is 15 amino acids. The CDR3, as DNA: TGTGCCAGCAGCTTGGTTAGCACCGCCGGAGAGACCCAGTACTTC. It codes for CASSLVSTAGETQYF.

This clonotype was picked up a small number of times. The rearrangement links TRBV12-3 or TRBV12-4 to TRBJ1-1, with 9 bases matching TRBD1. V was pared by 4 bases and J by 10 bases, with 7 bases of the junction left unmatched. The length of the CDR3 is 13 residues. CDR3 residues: CASSSTGGYRAFF. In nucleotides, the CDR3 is TGTGCCAGCAGTTCGACAGGGGGATATAGAGCTTTCTTT.

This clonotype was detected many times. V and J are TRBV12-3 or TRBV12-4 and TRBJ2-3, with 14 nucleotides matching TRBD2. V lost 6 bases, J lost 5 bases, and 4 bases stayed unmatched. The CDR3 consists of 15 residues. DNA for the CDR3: TGTGCCAGCAGCCAGACTAGCGGGAGGGTAGATACGCAGTATTTT. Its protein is CASSQTSGRVDTQYF.

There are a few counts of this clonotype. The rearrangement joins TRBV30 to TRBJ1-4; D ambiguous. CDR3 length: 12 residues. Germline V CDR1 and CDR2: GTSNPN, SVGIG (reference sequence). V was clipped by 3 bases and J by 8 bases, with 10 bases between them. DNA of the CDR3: TGTGCCTGGAGCCCTATTGGGGAAAAACTGTTTTTT. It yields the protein CAWSPIGEKLFF.

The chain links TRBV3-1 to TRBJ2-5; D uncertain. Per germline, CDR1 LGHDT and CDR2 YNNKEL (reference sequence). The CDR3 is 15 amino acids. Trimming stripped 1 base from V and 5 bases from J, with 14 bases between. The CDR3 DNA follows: TGTGCCAGCAGCCAAGGGGGTAGCTCTTTGGAGACCCAGTACTTC. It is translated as CASSQGGSSLETQYF.

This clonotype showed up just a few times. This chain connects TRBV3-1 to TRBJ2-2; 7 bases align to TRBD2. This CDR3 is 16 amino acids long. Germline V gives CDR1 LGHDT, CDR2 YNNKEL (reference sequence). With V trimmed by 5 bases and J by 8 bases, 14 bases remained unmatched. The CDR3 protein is CASSSGASGMGGELFF. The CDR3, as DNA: TGTGCCAGCAGCTCCGGCGCTAGCGGTATGGGAGGGGAGCTGTTTTTT.

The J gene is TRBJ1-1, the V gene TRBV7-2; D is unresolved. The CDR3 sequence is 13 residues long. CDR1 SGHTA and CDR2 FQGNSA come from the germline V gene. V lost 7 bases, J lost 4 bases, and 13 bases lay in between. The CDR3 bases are TGTGCCAGCAAGACCTCCGAAGTCACTGAAGCTTTCTTT. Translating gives CASKTSEVTEAFF. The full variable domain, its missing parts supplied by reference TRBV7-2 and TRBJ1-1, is GAGVSQSPSNKVTEKGKDVELRCDPISGHTALYWYRQSLGQGLEFLIYFQGNSAPDKSGLPSDRFSAERTGGSVSTLTIQRTQQEDSAVYLCASKTSEVTEAFFGQGTRLTVV.

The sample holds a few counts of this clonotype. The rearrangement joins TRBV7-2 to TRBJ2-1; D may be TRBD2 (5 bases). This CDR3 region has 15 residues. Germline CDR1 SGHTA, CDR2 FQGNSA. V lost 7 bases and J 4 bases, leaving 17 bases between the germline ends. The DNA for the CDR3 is TGTGCCAGCATCACACCCGGGGTCCGATACAATGAGCAGTTCTTC. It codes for CASITPGVRYNEQFF.

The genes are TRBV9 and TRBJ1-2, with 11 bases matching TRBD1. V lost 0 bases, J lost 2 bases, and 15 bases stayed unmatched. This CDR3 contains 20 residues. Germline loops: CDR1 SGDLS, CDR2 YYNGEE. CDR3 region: CASSVGRLMGQGVSNYGYTF. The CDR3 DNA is TGTGCCAGCAGCGTAGGGAGGTTAATGGGACAGGGGGTTTCCAACTATGGCTACACCTTC.

CDR3 protein: CASSASDAMNTEAFF. The CDR3 coding sequence is TGTGCCAGCAGCGCCTCTGACGCCATGAACACTGAAGCTTTCTTT. The chain carries TRBV9 and TRBJ1-1; D unresolved. Germline CDR1 reads SGDLS; CDR2 reads YYNGEE. CDR3 length: 15 residues. Trimming took 3 bases from V and 0 from J, leaving 12 bases between them.

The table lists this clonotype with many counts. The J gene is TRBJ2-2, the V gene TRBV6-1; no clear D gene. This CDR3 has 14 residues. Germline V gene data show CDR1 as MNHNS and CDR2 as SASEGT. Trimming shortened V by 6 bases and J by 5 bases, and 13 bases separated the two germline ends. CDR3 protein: CASRLGQETGELFF. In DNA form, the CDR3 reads TGTGCCAGCAGACTTGGCCAGGAGACCGGGGAGCTGTTTTTT.

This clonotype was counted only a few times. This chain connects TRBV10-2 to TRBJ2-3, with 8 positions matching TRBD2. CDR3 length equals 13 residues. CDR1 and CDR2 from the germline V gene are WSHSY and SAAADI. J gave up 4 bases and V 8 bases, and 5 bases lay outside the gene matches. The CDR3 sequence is CASRGTRSDTQYF. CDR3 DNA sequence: TGCGCCAGCCGTGGGACTAGGTCAGATACGCAGTATTTT.

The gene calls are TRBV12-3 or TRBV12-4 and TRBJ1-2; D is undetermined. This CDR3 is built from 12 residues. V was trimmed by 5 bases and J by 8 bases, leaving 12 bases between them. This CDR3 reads CASSPARRGYTF. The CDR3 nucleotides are TGTGCCAGCAGTCCAGCACGAAGAGGCTACACCTTC.

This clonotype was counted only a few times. The CDR3 loop reads CASRAVREKLFF. CDR3 in DNA: TGTGCCAGCAGGGCCGTTAGGGAAAAACTGTTTTTT. The chain employs TRBV6-1 and TRBJ1-4, with D hard to call. V lost 6 bases to trimming and J lost 8 bases, with 10 bases between them. The CDR3 has 12 residues. Germline V CDR1 and CDR2: MNHNS, SASEGT.

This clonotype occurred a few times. The CDR3 here is CASSLSLAGVGSYNEQFF. For the CDR3, the DNA is TGTGCCAGCAGTTTAAGCCTAGCGGGAGTGGGTTCCTACAATGAGCAGTTCTTC. The chain employs TRBV27 and TRBJ2-1; 10 nucleotides align to TRBD2. The germline CDR1 and CDR2 sequences are MNHEY and SMNVEV (reference sequence). V was clipped by 2 bases and J by 1 base; unmatched bases: 8. The length of the CDR3 is 18 residues.

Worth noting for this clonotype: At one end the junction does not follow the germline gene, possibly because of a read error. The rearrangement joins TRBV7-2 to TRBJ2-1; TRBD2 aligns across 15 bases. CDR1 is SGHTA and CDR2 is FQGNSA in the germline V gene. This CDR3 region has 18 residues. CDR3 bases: TGTGTCAGCAGCCCAGGACTAGCGGGAGGGTATAAGGACAATGAGCAGTTCTTC. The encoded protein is CVSSPGLAGGYKDNEQFF.